One and the same sample provided the 24 T cell receptor beta chains below, sequenced in a study of blood T cell repertoires in COVID-19. Assay used: immunoSEQ multiplex PCR; TCRdb lists only in-frame clones, some missing. This sample yields about 140,000 clones, of which approximately 82% are seen a single time; over 9.5% belongs to the top ten. The sequenced sample was peripheral blood. These receptors were obtained from a man in his sixties who had recovered from COVID-19.

The chain carries TRBV18 and TRBJ2-7; possibly TRBD2 for D (6 bases). The V end was cut by 6 bases, the J end by 1 base, with 10 bases between. The CDR3 extends over 13 amino acids. Germline CDR1 is KGHSH and CDR2 is LQKENI. The CDR3 region has the DNA TGTGCCAGCTCCCGGGAGAGTTCCTACGAGCAGTACTTC. Amino acids: CASSRESSYEQYF.

The chain has TRBV4-1 and TRBJ1-2, with TRBD1 matching 9 bases. CDR3 length: 15 amino acids. The V gene end was trimmed by 6 bases and the J gene end by 6 bases; junction bases not matched to a gene: 11. Looked up from germline, CDR1 is MGHRA and CDR2 is YSYEKL. The CDR3 nucleotides are TGCGCCAGCAGTCGAGGACAGGGGATTAGGAATGGCTACACCTTC. It encodes CASSRGQGIRNGYTF.

This clone was observed once. The chain combines TRBV5-6 with TRBJ1-1; 7 bases align to TRBD1. Germline V gene sequence: CDR1 SGHDT, CDR2 YYEEEE. The CDR3 length is 15 residues. Germline trimming cut 0 bases from V and 0 bases from J; bases unmatched to any gene: 2. This CDR3 is CASSLVGQMNTEAFF. CDR3 coding DNA: TGTGCCAGCAGCTTGGTGGGACAGATGAACACTGAAGCTTTCTTT.

The CDR3 region is CASGRGLGQPQHF. Here the CDR3 DNA reads TGTGCCAGCGGCAGGGGGCTAGGGCAGCCCCAGCATTTT. The chain carries TRBV12-3 or TRBV12-4 and TRBJ1-5; 8 bases are a match to TRBD1. The CDR3 has 13 amino acids. The J segment lost 7 bases and the V segment lost 8 bases, leaving 7 bases of the junction unmatched.

The gene calls are TRBV7-3 and TRBJ1-3, with a weak D call TRBD1 (5 bases). The ends were cut back, 2 bases at V and 2 bases at J, with 10 bases in the middle. CDR3 length: 15 residues. Per the germline V gene, CDR1 is SGHTA and CDR2 is FQGTGA. CDR3 coding DNA: TGTGCCAGCAGCTTATGGGGCGGGGCTGGAAACACCATATATTTT. Encoded protein: CASSLWGGAGNTIYF.

V usage is TRBV6-2 or TRBV6-3 and J usage is TRBJ1-1, with D tentatively TRBD1 (6 bases). The ends were cut back, 0 bases at V and 0 bases at J, with 14 bases in the middle. Germline CDR1 MNHEY, CDR2 SVGEGT. The CDR3 has 17 residues. CDR3 sequence: CASSYSKGTLMNTEAFF. The CDR3 DNA reads as TGTGCCAGCAGTTACTCGAAAGGGACACTCATGAACACTGAAGCTTTCTTT.

This chain joins TRBV7-9 and TRBJ1-2; possible D gene TRBD1, 5 bases. This CDR3 comprises 15 residues. From germline, CDR1 is SEHNR and CDR2 FQNEAQ (reference sequence). V lost 5 bases and J 2 bases, leaving 15 bases between the germline ends. The CDR3 is CASSQRPQGNYGYTF. Here the CDR3 DNA reads TGTGCCAGCAGCCAACGCCCCCAGGGAAACTATGGCTACACCTTC.

The V call is TRBV20-1, the J call TRBJ2-3, with D maybe TRBD2 (5 bases). The CDR3 length is 11 residues. Germline-derived CDR1 and CDR2 are DFQATT and SNEGSKA (reference sequence). Trimming cost V 4 bases and J 10 bases, with 12 bases left between them. For the CDR3, the DNA is TGCAGTGCTATCCCGGGGAATGCGCAGTATTTT. Translation gives CSAIPGNAQYF.

The J gene is TRBJ1-2, the V gene TRBV19, with a possible D match to TRBD1 (6 bases). The CDR3 is made up of 15 amino acids. Germline values: CDR1 LNHDA, CDR2 SQIVND (reference sequence). V was trimmed by 5 bases and J by 7 bases, leaving 20 bases between them. The CDR3 here is CASSSPLGAPLGYTF. The CDR3 nucleotides read TGTGCCAGTAGTTCCCCGCTGGGGGCTCCACTTGGCTACACCTTC.

This chain connects TRBV27 to TRBJ2-5; 9 positions agree with TRBD1. The junction had 4 bases not matched to a gene; V was cut back by 4 bases and J by 4 bases. From germline, CDR1 is MNHEY and CDR2 SMNVEV (reference sequence). The CDR3 is 14 amino acids. CDR3: CASSSTGGPETQYF. The CDR3 region has the DNA TGTGCCAGCAGTTCCACAGGGGGCCCAGAGACCCAGTACTTC.

The chain combines TRBV28 with TRBJ2-7; 9 bases are shared with TRBD1. CDR1 and CDR2 from the germline V gene are MDHEN and SYDVKM. This CDR3 contains 15 residues. V lost 7 bases, J lost 5 bases, and 12 bases stayed unmatched. The CDR3 DNA follows: TGTGCCAGCATACCCCGCCCGACAGGGGGGAACGAGCAGTACTTC. Translation gives CASIPRPTGGNEQYF.

V gene TRBV5-1 combines with J gene TRBJ1-1, with D hard to call. This CDR3 is built from 13 residues. The germline V and J ends were trimmed by 5 bases and 0 bases, with 8 bases remaining between them. The germline gives CDR1 SGHRS, CDR2 YFSETQ. The CDR3 bases are TGCGCCAGCAGGCGAGGGATGAACACTGAAGCTTTCTTT. Protein sequence: CASRRGMNTEAFF.

The V gene is TRBV30, the J gene TRBJ2-3, with TRBD2 as a possible D gene (6 bases). This CDR3 region has 12 residues. CDR1 and CDR2 from the germline V gene are GTSNPN and SVGIG (reference sequence). The V end lost 3 bases, the J end lost 6 bases, and 10 bases lay between the germline ends. In nucleotides, the CDR3 is TGTGCCTGGAGATTGAGCGGGGATACGCAGTATTTT. This encodes CAWRLSGDTQYF.

V and J are TRBV4-2 and TRBJ2-3; maybe TRBD2 (6 bases). CDR3 length: 14 residues. The V end was cut by 6 bases, the J end by 0 bases, with 10 bases between. Germline CDR1 is LGHNA and CDR2 is YNFKEQ. The CDR3 region is CASRGGVSTDTQYF. In nucleotides, the CDR3 is TGTGCCAGCAGGGGCGGGGTTAGCACAGATACGCAGTATTTT.

The rearrangement links TRBV6-5 to TRBJ1-6; 9 bases line up with TRBD1. From germline, CDR1 is MNHEY and CDR2 SVGAGI. V trimming: 6 bases; J trimming: 2 bases; junction bases outside the gene matches: 2. The CDR3 has 15 amino acids. CDR3 DNA: TGTGCCAGCAGCGGGGACAGGGCCTATAATTCACCCCTCCACTTT. Protein sequence: CASSGDRAYNSPLHF.

CDR3: CASSFQRGRTVDTGELFF. The CDR3 DNA sequence: TGTGCCAGCAGCTTCCAACGTGGGCGGACAGTCGACACCGGGGAGCTGTTTTTT. V usage is TRBV11-2 and J usage is TRBJ2-2; tentatively, D is TRBD1 (6 bases). The V gene's germline CDR1 is SGHAT and CDR2 FQNNGV. The length of the CDR3 is 18 residues. V was pared by 3 bases and J by 3 bases, with 20 bases between.

This chain uses TRBV7-2 with TRBJ1-6; a weak D match, TRBD1 (5 bases). Germline CDR1 SGHTA, CDR2 FQGNSA. CDR3 length: 14 amino acids. The germline V and J ends were trimmed by 2 bases and 7 bases, with 9 bases remaining between them. CDR3 residues: CASSLSTENSPLHF. The CDR3 DNA sequence: TGTGCCAGCAGCTTATCGACAGAGAATTCACCCCTCCACTTT.

This chain uses TRBV20-1 with TRBJ1-2; 11 nucleotides match TRBD1. This CDR3 region has 16 residues. The ends lost 3 bases at V and 4 bases at J; junction bases unmatched: 10. Germline CDR1 reads DFQATT; CDR2 reads SNEGSKA (reference sequence). CDR3 sequence: CSASGQGASFIYGYTF. CDR3 nucleotides: TGCAGTGCTAGTGGACAGGGGGCTTCTTTTATCTATGGCTACACCTTC.

The CDR3 coding sequence is TGTGCCAGCAGCCTCGGACTAGCGGGAACTCAGAATGAGCAGTTCTTC. Its protein is CASSLGLAGTQNEQFF. The chain combines TRBV5-5 with TRBJ2-1; 12 bases agree with TRBD2. Germline V gene sequence: CDR1 SGHKS, CDR2 YYEKEE (reference sequence). CDR3 size: 16 residues. Losses at the gene ends were 4 bases for V and 7 bases for J; bases not matched to a gene: 9.

The rearrangement joins TRBV19 to TRBJ2-4; a weak D match, TRBD1 (5 bases). The CDR3 is 12 residues long. Between the trimmed V and J ends, which lost 9 bases and 3 bases, there was a span of 9 bases. Per the germline V gene, CDR1 is LNHDA and CDR2 is SQIVND (reference sequence). The CDR3 reads CASGQLKNIQYF. The CDR3, as DNA: TGTGCCAGCGGACAACTCAAAAACATTCAGTACTTC.

This clone has a single count. The J gene is TRBJ2-4, the V gene TRBV5-1, with 9 nucleotides matching TRBD1. Germline V gene sequence: CDR1 SGHRS, CDR2 YFSETQ. The CDR3 has 14 amino acids. V shed 4 bases, J shed 7 bases, and the junction held 6 bases outside the gene matches. This chain's CDR3 is CASSVQGAPNIQYF. CDR3 DNA: TGCGCCAGCAGCGTACAGGGGGCGCCGAACATTCAGTACTTC.

This chain joins TRBV28 and TRBJ1-6; tentative D call: TRBD1 (5 bases). Germline V gene data show CDR1 as MDHEN and CDR2 as SYDVKM. Deletions cut 6 bases from V and 5 bases from J, with 11 bases between. The CDR3 runs 14 residues. The CDR3 is CASRETGDNSPLHF. For the CDR3, the DNA is TGTGCCAGCAGGGAAACAGGAGATAATTCACCCCTCCACTTT.

The count of this clone is one. The V call is TRBV18, the J call TRBJ2-1; tentative D call: TRBD1 (6 bases). Germline CDR1 is KGHSH and CDR2 is LQKENI. Deletions cut 8 bases from V and 6 bases from J, with 14 bases between. The CDR3 consists of 13 residues. CDR3 amino acids: CASAGARFNEQFF. The CDR3 bases are TGTGCCAGCGCAGGGGCGCGGTTCAATGAGCAGTTCTTC.

This chain joins TRBV3-1 (or the pseudogene TRBV3-2) and TRBJ2-1; 11 positions match TRBD2. V gave up 5 bases and J gave up 5 bases; unmatched junction bases: 8. The V gene's germline CDR1 is LGHDT and CDR2 YNNKEL (reference sequence). The CDR3 is 16 residues long. DNA of the CDR3: TGTGCCAGCAGCGATGGACTAGCGGGCCTTAACAATGAGCAGTTCTTC. Residues: CASSDGLAGLNNEQFF.